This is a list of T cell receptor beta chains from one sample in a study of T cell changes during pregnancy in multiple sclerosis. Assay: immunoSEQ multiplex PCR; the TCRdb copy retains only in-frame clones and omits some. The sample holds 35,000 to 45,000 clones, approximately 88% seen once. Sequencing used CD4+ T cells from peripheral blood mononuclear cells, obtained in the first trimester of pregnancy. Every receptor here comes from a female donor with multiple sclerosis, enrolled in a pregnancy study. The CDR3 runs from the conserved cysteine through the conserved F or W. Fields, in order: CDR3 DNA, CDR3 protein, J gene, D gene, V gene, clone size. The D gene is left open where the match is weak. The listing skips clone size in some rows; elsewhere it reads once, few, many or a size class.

DNA: TGTGCCAGCAGCTACCTGGGGACTAGCGGGAGGAACACCGGGGAGCTGTTTTTT
CDR3: CASSYLGTSGRNTGELFF
J: TRBJ2-2
D: TRBD2
V: TRBV28
size: once

DNA: TGTGCCTGGGTACAGGGGACCCACGAGCAGTACTTC
CDR3: CAWVQGTHEQYF
J: TRBJ2-7
D: TRBD1
V: TRBV30
size: -

DNA: TGCGCCAGCAGCCAAACAGGGGGTAACGAAAAACTGTTTTTT
CDR3: CASSQTGGNEKLFF
J: TRBJ1-4
D: TRBD1
V: TRBV4-1
size: -

DNA: TGTGCCAGCAGCTTAGGGGACACTCTAGCAACTAATGAAAAACTGTTTTTT
CDR3: CASSLGDTLATNEKLFF
J: TRBJ1-4
D: -
V: TRBV7-9
size: -

DNA: TGTGCCTGGAGTGGACGACAGGCTAACACTGAAGCTTTCTTT
CDR3: CAWSGRQANTEAFF
J: TRBJ1-1
D: -
V: TRBV30
size: -

DNA: TGTGCCAGCAGTGCCTCCGGGACAGCTAAAAACATTCAGTACTTC
CDR3: CASSASGTAKNIQYF
J: TRBJ2-4
D: TRBD1
V: TRBV25-1
size: -

DNA: TGTGCCAGCAGTGAGGGGGCCGTCTATGGCTACACCTTC
CDR3: CASSEGAVYGYTF
J: TRBJ1-2
D: -
V: TRBV2
size: -

DNA: TGCAGCACCACAGGGGGAAGGGAGACCCAGTACTTC
CDR3: CSTTGGRETQYF
J: TRBJ2-5
D: TRBD1
V: TRBV29-1
size: -

DNA: TGCGCCAGCAGTATGTTATTGTCCTACGAGCAGTACTTC
CDR3: CASSMLLSYEQYF
J: TRBJ2-7
D: -
V: TRBV10-2
size: -

DNA: TGTGCCAGCAGCTTAATTCCACAGACTAGCGTCGCTACCTCCTACGAGCAGTACTTC
CDR3: CASSLIPQTSVATSYEQYF
J: TRBJ2-7
D: TRBD2
V: TRBV11-2
size: -

DNA: TGTGCCAGCAAGCGGCGGGAGAGCACCGGGGAGCTGTTTTTT
CDR3: CASKRRESTGELFF
J: TRBJ2-2
D: TRBD2
V: TRBV6-5
size: -

DNA: TGTGCCAGCAGCTTAGCACCGGCGGGCCGCCTTACCTACGAGCAGTACTTC
CDR3: CASSLAPAGRLTYEQYF
J: TRBJ2-7
D: -
V: TRBV7-9
size: -

DNA: TGTGCCACGATCCCTCGCCGGGGCGGGGATATTGGCTACACCTTC
CDR3: CATIPRRGGDIGYTF
J: TRBJ1-2
D: -
V: TRBV6-1
size: -

DNA: TGCGCCAGCAGCCAATCCCCTCAGGTCGGCTATGGCTACACCTTC
CDR3: CASSQSPQVGYGYTF
J: TRBJ1-2
D: -
V: TRBV4-3
size: -

DNA: TGTGCCAGCAGTTTTTCCCGGGACACTCAGCCCCAGCATTTT
CDR3: CASSFSRDTQPQHF
J: TRBJ1-5
D: -
V: TRBV6-6
size: -

DNA: TGTGCCTGGAGTAGGCGGGATTCCTACAATGAGCAGTTCTTC
CDR3: CAWSRRDSYNEQFF
J: TRBJ2-1
D: -
V: TRBV30
size: -

DNA: TGTGCCAGCCAGGGGGCCGGGGATCAGCCCCAGCATTTT
CDR3: CASQGAGDQPQHF
J: TRBJ1-5
D: TRBD1
V: TRBV2
size: few

DNA: TGTGCCAGCAGCCGGACAGTTTTAGATGAGCAGTTCTTC
CDR3: CASSRTVLDEQFF
J: TRBJ2-1
D: -
V: TRBV11-2
size: -

DNA: TGTGCCAGCAGTCCTACCTTGGGGCTCTATCAGCCCCAGCATTTT
CDR3: CASSPTLGLYQPQHF
J: TRBJ1-5
D: -
V: TRBV28
size: -

DNA: TGTGCCAGCAGTCCCAGGGTAGATCCCTACGAGCAGTACTTC
CDR3: CASSPRVDPYEQYF
J: TRBJ2-7
D: -
V: TRBV11-2
size: -

DNA: TGTGCCAGCAGTTACGACAGGGGCTACGAGCAGTACTTC
CDR3: CASSYDRGYEQYF
J: TRBJ2-7
D: TRBD1
V: TRBV6-5
size: -

DNA: TGTGCCAGCAGCTCAGAATACAATGCCGGGGAGCTGTTTTTT
CDR3: CASSSEYNAGELFF
J: TRBJ2-2
D: -
V: TRBV5-6
size: -

DNA: TGTGCCAGCAGCTTGGCCAGGCAGTCCTCTGGAAACACCATATATTTT
CDR3: CASSLARQSSGNTIYF
J: TRBJ1-3
D: -
V: TRBV5-5
size: -

DNA: TGTGCCAGCAGTAGTGGAGGGACAGGGTTTTTCTATGGCTACACCTTC
CDR3: CASSSGGTGFFYGYTF
J: TRBJ1-2
D: TRBD1
V: TRBV2
size: -

DNA: TGTGCCAGCATACTAAGATCGGGACAGAACACCGGGGAGCTGTTTTTT
CDR3: CASILRSGQNTGELFF
J: TRBJ2-2
D: -
V: TRBV9
size: -

DNA: TGCGCCAGCAGTACAGGGGGCGCAGATGGCTACACCTTC
CDR3: CASSTGGADGYTF
J: TRBJ1-2
D: TRBD1
V: TRBV5-1
size: -

DNA: TGCGCCAGCAGCTTGTGGGGACAGGGGGAGACCCAGTACTTC
CDR3: CASSLWGQGETQYF
J: TRBJ2-5
D: TRBD1
V: TRBV5-1
size: -

DNA: TGTGCCTGGAGCCTGGGGGGGGGTACTGGAAACACCATATATTTT
CDR3: CAWSLGGGTGNTIYF
J: TRBJ1-3
D: -
V: TRBV30
size: -

DNA: TGTGCCAGCAGTTTTCCGGACAGGGTATCTGGCGAGCAGTACTTC
CDR3: CASSFPDRVSGEQYF
J: TRBJ2-7
D: TRBD1
V: TRBV27
size: -

DNA: TGTGCCATCAGTAAACAGGGGGCCGGCACTGAAGCTTTCTTT
CDR3: CAISKQGAGTEAFF
J: TRBJ1-1
D: TRBD1
V: TRBV10-3
size: -

DNA: TGTGCCAGCAGACCAGACGACAGGACGATCTACGAGCAGTACTTC
CDR3: CASRPDDRTIYEQYF
J: TRBJ2-7
D: -
V: TRBV27
size: -

DNA: TGTGCCAGCAGCTTTGGCGGGATCAAAGTCCCCAGCTCCTACAATGAGCAGTTCTTC
CDR3: CASSFGGIKVPSSYNEQFF
J: TRBJ2-1
D: -
V: TRBV12-1
size: -

DNA: TGTGCCAGCAGCTTACGCCAGGTCAGGGGAGACACTGAAGCTTTCTTT
CDR3: CASSLRQVRGDTEAFF
J: TRBJ1-1
D: -
V: TRBV7-9
size: -

DNA: TGCAGCGTTGTAGGCGGCTCTGGGGCCAACGTCCTGACTTTC
CDR3: CSVVGGSGANVLTF
J: TRBJ2-6
D: -
V: TRBV29-1
size: -

DNA: TGCGCCAATATGGGACAAACCGGGGAAGAGACCCAGTACTTC
CDR3: CANMGQTGEETQYF
J: TRBJ2-5
D: -
V: TRBV5-1
size: -

DNA: TGTGCCAGCAACCGGGACTCTCGGGGGACCCAGTACTTC
CDR3: CASNRDSRGTQYF
J: TRBJ2-5
D: -
V: TRBV2
size: -

DNA: TGTGCCAGCAGCCAAGTCTACGGTGGCACTGAAGCTTTCTTT
CDR3: CASSQVYGGTEAFF
J: TRBJ1-1
D: -
V: TRBV14
size: -

DNA: TGCAGCGTTCTCAGGGGTGAAAAACTGTTTTTT
CDR3: CSVLRGEKLFF
J: TRBJ1-4
D: -
V: TRBV29-1
size: -

DNA: TGTGCCAGCTCACCACGAGAAATTGCAGGGGGTTTGAACACTGAAGCTTTCTTT
CDR3: CASSPREIAGGLNTEAFF
J: TRBJ1-1
D: TRBD1
V: TRBV18
size: -

DNA: TGCAGCGTTGAAGGGACAGGGAAATCTAACTATGGCTACACCTTC
CDR3: CSVEGTGKSNYGYTF
J: TRBJ1-2
D: TRBD1
V: TRBV29-1
size: -

DNA: TGTGCCAGCACCCAGGCGGGACTAGCGGGAGGGGGGGAGCAGTTCTTC
CDR3: CASTQAGLAGGGEQFF
J: TRBJ2-1
D: TRBD2
V: TRBV28
size: -

DNA: TGTGCCAGCAGTGAGGCGGGCACCTCCTACGAGCAGTACTTC
CDR3: CASSEAGTSYEQYF
J: TRBJ2-7
D: -
V: TRBV25-1
size: -

DNA: TGTGCCAGCGAGGGGGCAGACTATGGCTACACCTTC
CDR3: CASEGADYGYTF
J: TRBJ1-2
D: TRBD1
V: TRBV28
size: once

DNA: TGTGCCAGCAGTTACAGCCGGGACAGGGGAGCCTATGGCTACACCTTC
CDR3: CASSYSRDRGAYGYTF
J: TRBJ1-2
D: TRBD1
V: TRBV6-5
size: -

DNA: TGCGCCAGCAGCTCGAGCGGGATTAGGACCTACGAGCAGTACTTC
CDR3: CASSSSGIRTYEQYF
J: TRBJ2-7
D: TRBD2
V: TRBV5-1
size: -

DNA: TGTGCCAGCAGTTCCCTATTTGGGGGCGACGAGCAGTACTTC
CDR3: CASSSLFGGDEQYF
J: TRBJ2-7
D: -
V: TRBV6-1
size: -

DNA: TGTGCCAGCAGTTACGGGACTAGCAACAATGAGCAGTTCTTC
CDR3: CASSYGTSNNEQFF
J: TRBJ2-1
D: TRBD2
V: TRBV6-6
size: -

DNA: TGTGCCAGCAGCTCAAGACAGGGGTATGGCTACACCTTC
CDR3: CASSSRQGYGYTF
J: TRBJ1-2
D: TRBD1
V: TRBV5-4
size: -

DNA: TGTGCCAGCAGCCCCGCTACAGTGGGGAGCACTGAAGCTTTCTTT
CDR3: CASSPATVGSTEAFF
J: TRBJ1-1
D: -
V: TRBV5-5
size: -

DNA: TGTGCCAGCAGCCCCGAGGCAGAACAAGAGACCCAGTACTTC
CDR3: CASSPEAEQETQYF
J: TRBJ2-5
D: -
V: TRBV7-9
size: -

DNA: TGTGCCTGGAAGAGAGAAACTAATGAAAAACTGTTTTTT
CDR3: CAWKRETNEKLFF
J: TRBJ1-4
D: -
V: TRBV30
size: -

DNA: TGTGCCAGCAGTTACCGGACAGGGGGCGGCTATGGCTACACCTTC
CDR3: CASSYRTGGGYGYTF
J: TRBJ1-2
D: TRBD1
V: TRBV6-5
size: -

DNA: TGTGCCAGCAGCTTAGAAGCGGATCAGCCCCAGCATTTT
CDR3: CASSLEADQPQHF
J: TRBJ1-5
D: -
V: TRBV11-2
size: -

DNA: TGCAGCGTTGTGCGGGCGGGGACCGGGGAGCTGTTTTTT
CDR3: CSVVRAGTGELFF
J: TRBJ2-2
D: -
V: TRBV29-1
size: -

DNA: TGTGCCAGCTCACCCCCCGCCAGGCAAACTGAAGCTTTCTTT
CDR3: CASSPPARQTEAFF
J: TRBJ1-1
D: -
V: TRBV18
size: once